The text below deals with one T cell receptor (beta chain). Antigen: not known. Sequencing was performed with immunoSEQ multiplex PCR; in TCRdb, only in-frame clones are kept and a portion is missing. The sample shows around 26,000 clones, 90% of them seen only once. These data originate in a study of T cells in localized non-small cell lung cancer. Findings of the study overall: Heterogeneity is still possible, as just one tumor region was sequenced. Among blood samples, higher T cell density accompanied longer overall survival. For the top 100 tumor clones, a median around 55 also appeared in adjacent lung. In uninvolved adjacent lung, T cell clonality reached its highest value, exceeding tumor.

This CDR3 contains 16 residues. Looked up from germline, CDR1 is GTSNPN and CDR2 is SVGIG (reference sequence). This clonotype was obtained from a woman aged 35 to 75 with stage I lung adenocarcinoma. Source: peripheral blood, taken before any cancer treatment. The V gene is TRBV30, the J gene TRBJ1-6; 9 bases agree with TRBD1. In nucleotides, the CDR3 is TGTGCTCACAGGGGGCCCTCGAGCTCCTATAATTCACCCCTCCACTTT. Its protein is CAHRGPSSSYNSPLHF.